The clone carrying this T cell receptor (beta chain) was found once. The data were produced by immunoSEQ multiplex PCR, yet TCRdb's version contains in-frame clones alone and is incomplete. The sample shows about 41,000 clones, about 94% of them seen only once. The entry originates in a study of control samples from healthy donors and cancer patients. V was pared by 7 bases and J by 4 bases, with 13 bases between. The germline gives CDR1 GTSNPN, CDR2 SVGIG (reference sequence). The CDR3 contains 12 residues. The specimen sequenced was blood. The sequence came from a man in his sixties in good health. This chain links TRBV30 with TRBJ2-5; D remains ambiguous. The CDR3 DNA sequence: TGTGCCTTTTCCATCTTGGGAGAGACCCAGTACTTC. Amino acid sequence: CAFSILGETQYF.